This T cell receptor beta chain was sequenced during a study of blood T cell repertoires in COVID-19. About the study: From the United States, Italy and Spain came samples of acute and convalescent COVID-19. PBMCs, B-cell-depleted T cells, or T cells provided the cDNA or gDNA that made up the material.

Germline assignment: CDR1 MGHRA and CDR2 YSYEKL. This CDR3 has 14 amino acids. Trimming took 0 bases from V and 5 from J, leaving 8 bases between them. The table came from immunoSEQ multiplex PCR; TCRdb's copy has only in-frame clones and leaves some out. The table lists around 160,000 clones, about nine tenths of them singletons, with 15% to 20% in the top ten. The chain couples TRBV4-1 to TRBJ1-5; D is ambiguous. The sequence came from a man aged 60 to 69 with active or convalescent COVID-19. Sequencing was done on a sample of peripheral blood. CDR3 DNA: TGCGCCAGCAGCCAAGATCCCGGGGATCAGCCCCAGCATTTT. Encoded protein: CASSQDPGDQPQHF.